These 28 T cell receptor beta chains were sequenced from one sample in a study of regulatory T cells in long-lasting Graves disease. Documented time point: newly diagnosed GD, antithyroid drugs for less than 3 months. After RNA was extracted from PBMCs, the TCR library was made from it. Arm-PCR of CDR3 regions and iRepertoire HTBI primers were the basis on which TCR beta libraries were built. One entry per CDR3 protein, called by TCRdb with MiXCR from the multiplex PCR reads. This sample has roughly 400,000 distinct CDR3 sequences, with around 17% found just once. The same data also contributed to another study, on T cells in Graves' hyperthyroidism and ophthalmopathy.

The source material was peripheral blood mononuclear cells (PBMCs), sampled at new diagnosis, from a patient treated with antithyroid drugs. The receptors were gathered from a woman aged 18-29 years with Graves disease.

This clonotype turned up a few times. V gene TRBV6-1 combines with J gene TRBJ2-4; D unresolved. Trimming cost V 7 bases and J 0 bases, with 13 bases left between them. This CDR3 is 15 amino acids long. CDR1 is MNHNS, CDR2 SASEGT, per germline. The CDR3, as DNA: TGTGCCAGCACCACGGGCAGGCTAGCCAAAAACATTCAGTACTTC. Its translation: CASTTGRLAKNIQYF.

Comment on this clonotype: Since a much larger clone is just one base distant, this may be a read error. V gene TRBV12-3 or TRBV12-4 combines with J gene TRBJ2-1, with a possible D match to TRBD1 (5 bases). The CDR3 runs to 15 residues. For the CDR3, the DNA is TGTGTCAGCAGTTTATTCCCACAGGTCGGATATGAGCAGTTCTTC. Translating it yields CVSSLFPQVGYEQFF.

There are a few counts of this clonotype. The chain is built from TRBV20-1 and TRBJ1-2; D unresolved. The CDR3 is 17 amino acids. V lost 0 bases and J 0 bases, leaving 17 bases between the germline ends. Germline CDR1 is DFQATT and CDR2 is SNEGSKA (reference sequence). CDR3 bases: TGCAGTGCTAGAGATCAATCAGGCCACACAGCTAACTATGGCTACACCTTC. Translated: CSARDQSGHTANYGYTF.

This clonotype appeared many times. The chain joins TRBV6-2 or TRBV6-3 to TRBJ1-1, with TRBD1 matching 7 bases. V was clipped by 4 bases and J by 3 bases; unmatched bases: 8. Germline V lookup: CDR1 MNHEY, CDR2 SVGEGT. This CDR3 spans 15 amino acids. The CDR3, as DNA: TGTGCCAGCAGTTTCAACAGGGGTGGCGACACTGAAGCTTTCTTT. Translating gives CASSFNRGGDTEAFF.

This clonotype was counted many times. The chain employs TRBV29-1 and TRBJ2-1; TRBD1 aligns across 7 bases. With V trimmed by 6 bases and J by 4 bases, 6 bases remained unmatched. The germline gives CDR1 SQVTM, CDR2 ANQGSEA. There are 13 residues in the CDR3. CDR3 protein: CSVHRDRYNEQFF. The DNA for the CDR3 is TGCAGCGTACACCGGGACAGATACAATGAGCAGTTCTTC.

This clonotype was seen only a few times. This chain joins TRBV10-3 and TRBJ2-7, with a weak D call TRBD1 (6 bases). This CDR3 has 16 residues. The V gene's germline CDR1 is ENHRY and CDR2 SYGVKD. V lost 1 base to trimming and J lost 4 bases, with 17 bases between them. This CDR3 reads CAISEFTQGISYEQYF. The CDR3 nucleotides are TGTGCCATCAGTGAGTTCACTCAGGGGATTTCTTACGAGCAGTACTTC.

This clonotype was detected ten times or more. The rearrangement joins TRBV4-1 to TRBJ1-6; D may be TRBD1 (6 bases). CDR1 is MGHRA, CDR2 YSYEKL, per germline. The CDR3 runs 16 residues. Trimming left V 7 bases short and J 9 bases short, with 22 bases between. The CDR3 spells CASTSGDARDGSPLHF. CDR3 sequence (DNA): TGCGCCAGCACTTCAGGGGACGCAAGGGACGGTTCACCCCTCCACTTT.

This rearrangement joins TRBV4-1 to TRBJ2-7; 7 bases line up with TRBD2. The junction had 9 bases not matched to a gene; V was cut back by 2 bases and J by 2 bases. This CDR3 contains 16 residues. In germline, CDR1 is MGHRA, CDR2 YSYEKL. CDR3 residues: CASSQTGRAGAYEQYF. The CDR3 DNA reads TGCGCCAGCAGCCAAACGGGGAGGGCTGGGGCCTACGAGCAGTACTTC.

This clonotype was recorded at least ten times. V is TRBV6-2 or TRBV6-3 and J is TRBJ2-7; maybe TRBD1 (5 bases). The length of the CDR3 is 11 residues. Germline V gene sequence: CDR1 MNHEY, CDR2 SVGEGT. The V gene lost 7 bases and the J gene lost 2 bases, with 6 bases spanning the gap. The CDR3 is CASIQAYEQYF. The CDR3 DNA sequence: TGTGCCAGCATACAGGCCTACGAGCAGTACTTC.

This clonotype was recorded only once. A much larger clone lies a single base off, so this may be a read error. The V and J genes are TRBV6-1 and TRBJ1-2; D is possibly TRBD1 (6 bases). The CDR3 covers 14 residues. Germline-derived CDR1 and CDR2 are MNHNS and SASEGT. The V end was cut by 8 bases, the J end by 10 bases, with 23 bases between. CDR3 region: CASRQTGAAAFYTF. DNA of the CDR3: TGTGCCAGCCGACAAACGGGGGCGGCTGCATTCTACACCTTC.

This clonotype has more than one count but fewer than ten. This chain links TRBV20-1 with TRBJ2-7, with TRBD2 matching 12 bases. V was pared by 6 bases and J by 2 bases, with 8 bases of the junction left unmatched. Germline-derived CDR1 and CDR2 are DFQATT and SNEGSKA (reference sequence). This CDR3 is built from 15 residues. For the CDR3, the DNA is TGCAGTGCCACTTTATCTAGCGGGAGGGCCTACGAGCAGTACTTC. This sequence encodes CSATLSSGRAYEQYF.

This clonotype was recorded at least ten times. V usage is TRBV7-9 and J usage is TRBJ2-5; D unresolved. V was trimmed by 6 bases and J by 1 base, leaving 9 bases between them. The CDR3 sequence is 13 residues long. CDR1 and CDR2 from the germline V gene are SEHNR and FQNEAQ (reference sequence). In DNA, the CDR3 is TGTGCCAGCAGACCAGCAGTCCAAGAGACCCAGTACTTC. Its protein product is CASRPAVQETQYF.

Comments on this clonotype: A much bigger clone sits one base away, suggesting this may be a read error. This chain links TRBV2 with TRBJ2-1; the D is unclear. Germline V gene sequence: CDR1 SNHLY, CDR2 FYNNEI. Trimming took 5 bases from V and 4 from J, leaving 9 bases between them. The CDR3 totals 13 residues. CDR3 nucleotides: TGTGCCAGCAGTAGCGAGAGGTACAATGAGCAGTTCTTC. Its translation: CASSSERYNEQFF.

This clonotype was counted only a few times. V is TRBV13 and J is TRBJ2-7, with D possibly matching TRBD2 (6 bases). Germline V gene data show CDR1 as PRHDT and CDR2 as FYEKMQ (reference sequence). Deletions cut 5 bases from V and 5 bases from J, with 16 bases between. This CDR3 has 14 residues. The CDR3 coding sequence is TGTGCCAGCAGCCCGGGGGACCGACCCGACGAGCAGTACTTC. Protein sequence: CASSPGDRPDEQYF.

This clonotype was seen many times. The CDR3 protein is CASSLNSGSYEQYF. As DNA, the CDR3 is TGTGCCAGCAGCTTAAACAGCGGGAGCTACGAGCAGTACTTC. This chain links TRBV7-2 with TRBJ2-7, with 8 bases identical to TRBD2. V was pared by 2 bases and J by 3 bases, with 3 bases of the junction left unmatched. Germline V gene lookup returns CDR1 SGHTA and CDR2 FQGNSA. This CDR3 contains 14 residues.

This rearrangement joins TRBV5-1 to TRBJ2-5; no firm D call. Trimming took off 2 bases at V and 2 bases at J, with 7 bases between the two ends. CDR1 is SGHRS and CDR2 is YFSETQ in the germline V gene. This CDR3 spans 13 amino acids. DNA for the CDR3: TGCGCCAGCAGCTTCTACACACAAGAGACCCAGTACTTC. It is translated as CASSFYTQETQYF.

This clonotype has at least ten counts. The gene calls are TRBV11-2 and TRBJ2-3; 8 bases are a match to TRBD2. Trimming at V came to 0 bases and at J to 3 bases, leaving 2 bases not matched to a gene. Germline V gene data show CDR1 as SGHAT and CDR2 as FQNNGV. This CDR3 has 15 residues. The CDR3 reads CASSLDGRGTDTQYF. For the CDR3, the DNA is TGTGCCAGCAGCTTAGACGGGAGGGGGACAGATACGCAGTATTTT.

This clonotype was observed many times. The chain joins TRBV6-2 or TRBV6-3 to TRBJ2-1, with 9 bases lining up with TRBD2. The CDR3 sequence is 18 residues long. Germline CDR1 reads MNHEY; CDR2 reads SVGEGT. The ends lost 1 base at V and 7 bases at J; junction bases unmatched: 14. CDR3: CASSYFLRGSGSRNEQFF. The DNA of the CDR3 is TGTGCCAGCAGTTACTTCCTCCGGGGTAGCGGGAGCCGAAATGAGCAGTTCTTC.

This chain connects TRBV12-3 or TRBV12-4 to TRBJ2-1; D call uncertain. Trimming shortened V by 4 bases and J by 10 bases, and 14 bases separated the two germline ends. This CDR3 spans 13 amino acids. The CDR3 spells CASSSPGPREQFF. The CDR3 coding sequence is TGTGCCAGCAGTTCACCAGGTCCCCGGGAGCAGTTCTTC.

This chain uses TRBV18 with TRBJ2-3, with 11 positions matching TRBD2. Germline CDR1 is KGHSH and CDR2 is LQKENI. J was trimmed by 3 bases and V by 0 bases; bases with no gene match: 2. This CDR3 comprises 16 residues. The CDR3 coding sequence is TGTGCCAGCTCACCACCGTCTAGCGGGAGGACAGATACGCAGTATTTT. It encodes CASSPPSSGRTDTQYF. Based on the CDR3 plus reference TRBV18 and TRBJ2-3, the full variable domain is NAGVMQNPRHLVRRRGQEARLRCSPMKGHSHVYWYRQLPEEGLKFMVYLQKENIIDESGMPKERFSAEFPKEGPSILRIQQVVRGDSAAYFCASSPPSSGRTDTQYFGPGTRLTVL.

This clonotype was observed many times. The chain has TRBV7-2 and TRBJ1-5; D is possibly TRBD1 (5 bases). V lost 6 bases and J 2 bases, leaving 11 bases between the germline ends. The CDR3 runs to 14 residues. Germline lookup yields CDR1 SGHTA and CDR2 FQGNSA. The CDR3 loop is CASSLGGGNQPQHF. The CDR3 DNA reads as TGTGCCAGCAGTTTGGGGGGAGGCAATCAGCCCCAGCATTTT.

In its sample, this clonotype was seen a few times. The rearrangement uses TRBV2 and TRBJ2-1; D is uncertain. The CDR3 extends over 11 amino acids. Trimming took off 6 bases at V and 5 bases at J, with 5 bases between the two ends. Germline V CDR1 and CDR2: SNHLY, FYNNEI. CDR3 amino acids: CASRHDNEQFF. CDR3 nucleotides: TGTGCCAGCAGACATGACAATGAGCAGTTCTTC.

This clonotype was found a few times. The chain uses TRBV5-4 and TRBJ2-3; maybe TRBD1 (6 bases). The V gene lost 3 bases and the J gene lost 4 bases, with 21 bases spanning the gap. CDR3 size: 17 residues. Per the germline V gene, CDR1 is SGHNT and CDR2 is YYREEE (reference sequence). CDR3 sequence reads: CASSSDPGHSPADTQYF. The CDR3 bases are TGTGCCAGCAGCTCGGACCCGGGACACAGTCCCGCAGATACGCAGTATTTT. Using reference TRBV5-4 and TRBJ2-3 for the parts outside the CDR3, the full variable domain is ETGVTQSPTHLIKTRGQQVTLRCSSQSGHNTVSWYQQALGQGPQFIFQYYREEENGRGNFPPRFSGLQFPNYSSELNVNALELDDSALYLCASSSDPGHSPADTQYFGPGTRLTVL.

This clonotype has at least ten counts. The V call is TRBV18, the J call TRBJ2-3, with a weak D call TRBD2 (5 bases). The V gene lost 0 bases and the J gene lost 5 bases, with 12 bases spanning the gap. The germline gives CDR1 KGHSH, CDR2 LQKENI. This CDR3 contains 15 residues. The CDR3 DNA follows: TGTGCCAGCTCACCACCAACCGGGGATCGAGATACGCAGTATTTT. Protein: CASSPPTGDRDTQYF.

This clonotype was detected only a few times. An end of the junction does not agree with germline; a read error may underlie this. This chain's CDR3 is CVSSELRQRRDEQYF. The CDR3, as DNA: TGTGTCAGCAGTGAATTGCGACAGCGGCGTGACGAGCAGTACTTC. The chain couples TRBV6-1 to TRBJ2-7; the D gene could be TRBD1 or TRBD2 (5 bases each). CDR3 length equals 15 residues. Germline assignment: CDR1 MNHNS and CDR2 SASEGT.

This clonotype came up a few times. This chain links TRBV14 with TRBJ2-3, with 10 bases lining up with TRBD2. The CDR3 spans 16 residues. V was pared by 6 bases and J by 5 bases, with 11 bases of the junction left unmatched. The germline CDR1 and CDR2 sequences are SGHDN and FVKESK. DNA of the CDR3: TGTGCCAGCAGTTTTGCCAGCGGGAGGGCCCTAGATACGCAGTATTTT. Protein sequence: CASSFASGRALDTQYF.

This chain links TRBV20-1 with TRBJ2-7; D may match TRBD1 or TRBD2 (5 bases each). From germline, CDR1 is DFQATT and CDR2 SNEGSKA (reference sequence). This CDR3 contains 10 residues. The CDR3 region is CSIGGNEQYF. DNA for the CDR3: TGCAGCATTGGGGGAAATGAGCAGTACTTC.

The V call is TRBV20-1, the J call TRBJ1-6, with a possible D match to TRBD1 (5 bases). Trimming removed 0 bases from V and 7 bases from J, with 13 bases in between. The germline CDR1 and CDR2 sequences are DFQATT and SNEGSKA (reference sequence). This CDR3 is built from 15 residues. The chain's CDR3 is CSARDPGQGNSPLHF. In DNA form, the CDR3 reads TGCAGTGCTAGAGATCCGGGGCAGGGAAATTCACCCCTCCACTTT.